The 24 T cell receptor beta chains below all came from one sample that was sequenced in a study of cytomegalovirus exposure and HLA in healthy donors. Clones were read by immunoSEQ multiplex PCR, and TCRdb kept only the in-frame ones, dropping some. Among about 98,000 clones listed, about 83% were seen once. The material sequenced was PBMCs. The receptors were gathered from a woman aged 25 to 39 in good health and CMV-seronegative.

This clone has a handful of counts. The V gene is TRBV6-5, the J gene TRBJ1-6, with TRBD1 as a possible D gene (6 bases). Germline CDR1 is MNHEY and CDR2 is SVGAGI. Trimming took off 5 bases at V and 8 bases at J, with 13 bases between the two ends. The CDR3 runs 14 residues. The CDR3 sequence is CASSIQGRDSPLHF. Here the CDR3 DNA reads TGTGCCAGCAGTATACAGGGTCGAGATTCACCCCTCCACTTT.

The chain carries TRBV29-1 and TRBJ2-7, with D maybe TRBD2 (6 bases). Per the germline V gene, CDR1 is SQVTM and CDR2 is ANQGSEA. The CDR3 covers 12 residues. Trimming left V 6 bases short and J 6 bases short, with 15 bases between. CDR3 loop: CSVTGLAGEQYF. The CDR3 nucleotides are TGCAGCGTCACGGGACTGGCTGGCGAGCAGTACTTC.

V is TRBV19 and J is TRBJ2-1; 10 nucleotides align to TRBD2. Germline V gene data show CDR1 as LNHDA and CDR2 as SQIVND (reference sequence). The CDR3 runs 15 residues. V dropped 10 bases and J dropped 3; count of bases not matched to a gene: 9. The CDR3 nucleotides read TGTGCCACCCAATTCGGGACTAGCGACTACAATGAGCAGTTCTTC. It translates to CATQFGTSDYNEQFF.

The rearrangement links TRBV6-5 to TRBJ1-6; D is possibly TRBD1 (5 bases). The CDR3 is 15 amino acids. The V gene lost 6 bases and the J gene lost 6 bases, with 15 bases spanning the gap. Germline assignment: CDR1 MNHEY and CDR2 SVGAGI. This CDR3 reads CASSERGVTNSPLHF. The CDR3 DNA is TGTGCCAGCAGCGAGCGGGGGGTTACTAATTCACCCCTCCACTTT.

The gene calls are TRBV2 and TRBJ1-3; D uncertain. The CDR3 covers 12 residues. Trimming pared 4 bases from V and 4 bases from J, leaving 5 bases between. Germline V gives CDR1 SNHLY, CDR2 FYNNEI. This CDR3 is CASSGRGNTIYF. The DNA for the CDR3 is TGTGCCAGCAGTGGCAGAGGAAACACCATATATTTT.

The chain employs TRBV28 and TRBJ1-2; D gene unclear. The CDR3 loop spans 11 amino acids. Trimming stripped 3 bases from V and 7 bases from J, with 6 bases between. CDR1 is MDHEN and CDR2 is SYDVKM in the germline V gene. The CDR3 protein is CASSFLSGYTF. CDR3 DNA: TGTGCCAGCAGTTTCCTCAGTGGCTACACCTTC.

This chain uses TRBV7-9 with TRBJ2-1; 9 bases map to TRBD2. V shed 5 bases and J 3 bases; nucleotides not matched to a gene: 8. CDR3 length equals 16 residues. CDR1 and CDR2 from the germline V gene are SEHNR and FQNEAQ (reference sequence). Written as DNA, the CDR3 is TGTGCCAGCAGCCCAGATGCGGGAGGGGGCTACAATGAGCAGTTCTTC. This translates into CASSPDAGGGYNEQFF.

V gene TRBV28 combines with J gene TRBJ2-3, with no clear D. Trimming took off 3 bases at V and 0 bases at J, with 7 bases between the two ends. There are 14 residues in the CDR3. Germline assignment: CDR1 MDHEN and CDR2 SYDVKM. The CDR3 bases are TGTGCCAGCAGTTTTGGTGGCAGCACAGATACGCAGTATTTT. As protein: CASSFGGSTDTQYF.

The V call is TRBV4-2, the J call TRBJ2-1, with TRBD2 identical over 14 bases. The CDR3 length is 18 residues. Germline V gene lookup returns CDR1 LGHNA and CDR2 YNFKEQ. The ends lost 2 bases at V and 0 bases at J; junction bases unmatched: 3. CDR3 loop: CASSQYGTSGSSYNEQFF. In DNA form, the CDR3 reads TGTGCCAGCAGCCAATATGGGACTAGCGGGAGCTCCTACAATGAGCAGTTCTTC.

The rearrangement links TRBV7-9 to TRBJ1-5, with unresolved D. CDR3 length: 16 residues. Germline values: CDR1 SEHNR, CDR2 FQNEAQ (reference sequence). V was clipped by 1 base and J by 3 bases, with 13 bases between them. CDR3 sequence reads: CASSLDHGGTNQPQHF. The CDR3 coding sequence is TGTGCCAGCAGCTTAGACCACGGAGGAACCAATCAGCCCCAGCATTTT.

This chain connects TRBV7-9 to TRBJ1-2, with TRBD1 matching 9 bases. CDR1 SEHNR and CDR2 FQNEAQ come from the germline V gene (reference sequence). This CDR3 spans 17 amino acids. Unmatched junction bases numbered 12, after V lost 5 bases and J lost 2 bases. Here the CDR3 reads CASSTVDRGFLNYGYTF. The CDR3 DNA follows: TGTGCCAGCAGCACGGTTGACAGGGGGTTTTTGAACTATGGCTACACCTTC.

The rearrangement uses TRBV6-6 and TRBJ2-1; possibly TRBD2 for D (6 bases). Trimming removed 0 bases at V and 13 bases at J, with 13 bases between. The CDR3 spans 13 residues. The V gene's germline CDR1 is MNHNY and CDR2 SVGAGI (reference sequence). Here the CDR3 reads CASSYSGTSLQFF. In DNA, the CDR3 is TGTGCCAGCAGTTACTCGGGGACTTCACTCCAGTTCTTC.

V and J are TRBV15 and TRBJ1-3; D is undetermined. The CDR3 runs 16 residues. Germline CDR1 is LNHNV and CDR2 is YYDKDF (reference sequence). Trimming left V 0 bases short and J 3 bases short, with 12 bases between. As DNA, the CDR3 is TGTGCCACCAGCAGAGATCTGCGGGGAGTTGGAAACACCATATATTTT. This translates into CATSRDLRGVGNTIYF.

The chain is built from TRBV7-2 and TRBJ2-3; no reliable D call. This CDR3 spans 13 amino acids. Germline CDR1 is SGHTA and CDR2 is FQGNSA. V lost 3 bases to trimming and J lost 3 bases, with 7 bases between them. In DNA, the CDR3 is TGTGCCAGCAGCTTCATGCGGACAGATACGCAGTATTTT. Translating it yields CASSFMRTDTQYF.

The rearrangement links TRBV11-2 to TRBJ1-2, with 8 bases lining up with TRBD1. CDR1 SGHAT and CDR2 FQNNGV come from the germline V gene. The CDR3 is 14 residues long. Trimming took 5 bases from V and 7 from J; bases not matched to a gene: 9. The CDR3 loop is CASSRTGTGLGYTF. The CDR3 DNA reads TGTGCCAGCAGCCGTACCGGGACAGGACTTGGCTACACCTTC.

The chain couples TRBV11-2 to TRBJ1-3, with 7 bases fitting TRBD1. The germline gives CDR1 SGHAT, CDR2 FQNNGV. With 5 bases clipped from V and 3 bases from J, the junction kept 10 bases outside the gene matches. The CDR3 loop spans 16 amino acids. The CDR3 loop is CASSPRQGVFGNTIYF. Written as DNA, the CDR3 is TGTGCCAGCAGCCCCCGACAGGGTGTGTTTGGAAACACCATATATTTT.

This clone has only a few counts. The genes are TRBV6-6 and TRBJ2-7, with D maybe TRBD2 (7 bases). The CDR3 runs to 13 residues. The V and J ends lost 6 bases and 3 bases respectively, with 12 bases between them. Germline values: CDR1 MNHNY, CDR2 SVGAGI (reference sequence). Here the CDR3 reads CASRQGGVYEQYF. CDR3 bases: TGTGCCAGCAGACAGGGAGGGGTCTACGAGCAGTACTTC.

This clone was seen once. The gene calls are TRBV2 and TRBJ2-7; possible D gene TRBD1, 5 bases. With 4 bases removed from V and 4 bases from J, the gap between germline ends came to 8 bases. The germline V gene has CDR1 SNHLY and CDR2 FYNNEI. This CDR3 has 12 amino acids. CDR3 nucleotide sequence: TGTGCCAGCAGTGGACAGATTTACGAGCAGTACTTC. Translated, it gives CASSGQIYEQYF. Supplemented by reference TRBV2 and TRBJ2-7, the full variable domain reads EPEVTQTPSHQVTQMGQEVILRCVPISNHLYFYWYRQILGQKVEFLVSFYNNEISEKSEIFDDQFSVERPDGSNFTLKIRSTKLEDSAMYFCASSGQIYEQYFGPGTRLTVT.

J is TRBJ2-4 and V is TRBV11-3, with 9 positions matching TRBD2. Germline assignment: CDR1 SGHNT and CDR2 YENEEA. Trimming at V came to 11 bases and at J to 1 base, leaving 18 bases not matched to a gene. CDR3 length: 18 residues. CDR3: CALTKQAGGRWAKNIQYF. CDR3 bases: TGTGCCCTCACTAAGCAAGCGGGAGGCAGGTGGGCCAAAAACATTCAGTACTTC.

The CDR3 protein is CASRNSGFYEQYF. CDR3 DNA: TGTGCCAGCAGAAACTCAGGGTTCTACGAGCAGTACTTC. The chain couples TRBV28 to TRBJ2-7; D is perhaps TRBD1 (5 bases). The V gene's germline CDR1 is MDHEN and CDR2 SYDVKM. V lost 6 bases and J lost 3, with 12 bases in between. CDR3 length: 13 residues.

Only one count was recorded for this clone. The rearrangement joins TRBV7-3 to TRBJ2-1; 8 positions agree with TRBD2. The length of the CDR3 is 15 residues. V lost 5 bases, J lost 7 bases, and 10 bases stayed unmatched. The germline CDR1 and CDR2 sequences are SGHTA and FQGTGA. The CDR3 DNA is TGTGCCAGCAGCGCCGGAGCGGGAGTAAGTAATGAGCAGTTCTTC. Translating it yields CASSAGAGVSNEQFF.

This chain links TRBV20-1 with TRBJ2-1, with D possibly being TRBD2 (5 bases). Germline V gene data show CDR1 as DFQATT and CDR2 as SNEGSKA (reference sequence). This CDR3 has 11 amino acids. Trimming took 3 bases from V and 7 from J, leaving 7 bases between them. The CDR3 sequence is CSASRGNEQFF. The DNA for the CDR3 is TGCAGTGCTAGTCGGGGTAATGAGCAGTTCTTC.

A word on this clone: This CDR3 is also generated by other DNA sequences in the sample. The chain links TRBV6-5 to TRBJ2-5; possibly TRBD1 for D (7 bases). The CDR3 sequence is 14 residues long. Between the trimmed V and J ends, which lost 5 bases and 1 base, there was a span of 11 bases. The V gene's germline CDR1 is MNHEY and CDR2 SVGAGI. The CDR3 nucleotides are TGTGCCAGCAGTCGACAGGGACTCCAAGAGACCCAGTACTTC. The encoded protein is CASSRQGLQETQYF.

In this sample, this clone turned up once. CDR3 DNA: TGTGCCAGCAGCTTGGTCGGGTACGAGCAGTACTTC. Its protein product is CASSLVGYEQYF. The chain employs TRBV5-6 and TRBJ2-7; D not resolved. In germline, CDR1 is SGHDT, CDR2 YYEEEE. V was pared by 0 bases and J by 4 bases, with 5 bases between. The CDR3 covers 12 residues.